The source of this T cell receptor (beta chain) is a study of T-cell reconstitution after alpha-beta-depleted transplantation in children. Findings and caveats of the study: In patients about two months after transplant, alpha-beta T cells reportedly arose from several hundred expanded graft clones.

Between the trimmed V and J ends, which lost 3 bases and 4 bases, there was a span of 18 bases. The CDR3 covers 16 residues. The TCRbeta library was prepared with unique molecular identifiers. TCRdb recomputed calls from the PCR reads with MiXCR, one row per CDR3 protein. The table includes about 400,000 distinct CDR3 sequences, around 16% detected once. About this clonotype: The antigen remains unidentified.

The chain combines TRBV12-3 or TRBV12-4 with TRBJ2-5, with D perhaps matching TRBD1 or TRBD2 (5 bases each). The sequence was collected from a boy younger than two who had a stem cell transplant for Wiskott-Aldrich syndrome, so the T cells may come from the graft donor. The input for sequencing was PBMCs, mostly from graft donor cells, taken 360 days after TCRalphabeta/CD19-depleted stem cell transplant. The CDR3: CASSLVRGRPTETQYF. DNA of the CDR3: TGTGCCAGCAGTTTGGTGAGGGGTCGCCCCACAGAGACCCAGTACTTC.